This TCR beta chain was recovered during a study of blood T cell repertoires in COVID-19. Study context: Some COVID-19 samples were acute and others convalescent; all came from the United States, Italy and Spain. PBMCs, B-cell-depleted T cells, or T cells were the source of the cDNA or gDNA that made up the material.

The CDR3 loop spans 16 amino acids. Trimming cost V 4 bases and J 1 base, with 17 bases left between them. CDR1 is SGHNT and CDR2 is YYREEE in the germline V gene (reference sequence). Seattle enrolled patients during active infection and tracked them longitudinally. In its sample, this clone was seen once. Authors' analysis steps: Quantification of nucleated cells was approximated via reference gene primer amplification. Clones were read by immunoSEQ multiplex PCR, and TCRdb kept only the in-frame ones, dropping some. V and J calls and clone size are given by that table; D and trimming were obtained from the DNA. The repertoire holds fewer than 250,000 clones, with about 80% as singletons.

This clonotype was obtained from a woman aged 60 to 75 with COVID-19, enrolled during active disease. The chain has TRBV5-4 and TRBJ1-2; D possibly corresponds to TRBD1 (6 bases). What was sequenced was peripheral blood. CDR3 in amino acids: CASSSPTGIFNYGYTF. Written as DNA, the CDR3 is TGTGCCAGCAGCAGCCCCACAGGGATCTTTAACTATGGCTACACCTTC.